Sequencing of this T cell receptor (beta chain) was carried out in a study of beta chain features in type 1 diabetes. General study results and limits: Among patients with Type 1 diabetes, TCRB CDR3s were moderately but significantly shorter in every one of the four CD4+ subsets. The naive, central memory and Treg TCRB repertoires of patients appeared to be more similar to one another than those of healthy donors. The influence of HLA type on TCRB rearrangement stayed undetermined.

A sort by CD45RO/CCR7/CD25/CD127/CD95/CD27 yielded CD4+ naive, central memory, regulatory and stem cell-like memory cells. This clone was counted only a few times. Antigen unknown. Germline CDR1 SGHTA, CDR2 FQGNSA. After removal of 1 base from V and 6 bases from J, the junction contained 13 bases not matched to a gene. CDR3 length equals 17 residues. What was sequenced were expressed TCRB transcripts, since all of the isolated RNA had been reverse transcribed. Here immunoSEQ multiplex PCR was the method, and the copy in TCRdb shows in-frame clones only, minus some. The top ten clones hold under 1.5% of a sample with around 140,000 clones, 8.5% to 12% of them seen once.

Sequencing was performed on naive CD4+ T cells from blood. The sequence was collected from a man younger than 30 in good health. This sequence joins TRBV7-2 and TRBJ2-7; 9 nucleotides match TRBD2. The CDR3 spells CASSLDRLAGIRGEQYF. The CDR3 DNA is TGTGCCAGCAGCTTAGATCGTCTAGCGGGGATTCGGGGCGAGCAGTACTTC.